The 9 T cell receptor beta chains in this list originate from one sample, sequenced in a study of cytomegalovirus exposure and HLA in healthy donors. PCR amplification relied on 60 Vbeta primers (plus 13 Jbeta primers). Repertoires were generated with immunoSEQ multiplex PCR, while TCRdb's copy carries only in-frame clones and drops some. The top ten hold under 2% of the sample, which has approximately 220,000 clones, about 70% seen once. The sequencing sample was made of PBMCs. The receptors originated from a woman in her 30s in good health and CMV-seronegative.

The gene calls are TRBV6-1 and TRBJ2-5; D might be TRBD2 (6 bases). CDR1 and CDR2 (germline): MNHNS, SASEGT. Trimming took 6 bases from V and 5 from J, leaving 13 bases between them. CDR3 length: 13 residues. The CDR3 DNA reads as TGTGCCAGCAGGAGGGGCGCGGGGGAGACCCAGTACTTC. This sequence encodes CASRRGAGETQYF.

J is TRBJ1-3 and V is TRBV27, with D perhaps TRBD1 (5 bases). The CDR3 contains 14 residues. From germline, CDR1 is MNHEY and CDR2 SMNVEV (reference sequence). Trimming removed 6 bases at V and 1 base at J, with 10 bases between. This CDR3 is CASSFGGSGNTIYF. The CDR3 DNA reads TGTGCCAGCAGCTTCGGGGGGTCTGGAAACACCATATATTTT.

The V and J genes are TRBV13 and TRBJ1-4; D ambiguous. The CDR3 is made up of 14 amino acids. V was shortened by 0 bases and J by 1 base, with 3 bases between the two germline ends. Germline V CDR1 and CDR2: PRHDT, FYEKMQ (reference sequence). The CDR3 reads CASSLGRTNEKLFF. CDR3 nucleotides: TGTGCCAGCAGCTTAGGGAGAACTAATGAAAAACTGTTTTTT. Filled out from reference TRBV13 and TRBJ1-4, the complete variable domain reads AAGVIQSPRHLIKEKRETATLKCYPIPRHDTVYWYQQGPGQDPQFLISFYEKMQSDKGSIPDRFSAQQFSDYHSELNMSSLELGDSALYFCASSLGRTNEKLFFGSGTQLSVL.

The rearrangement links TRBV6-1 to TRBJ2-3; a possible D gene is TRBD2 (6 bases). There are 14 residues in the CDR3. Trimming shortened V by 6 bases and J by 1 base, and 11 bases separated the two germline ends. The germline V gene has CDR1 MNHNS and CDR2 SASEGT. CDR3 loop: CASSLSGRTDTQYF. The CDR3 DNA sequence: TGTGCCAGCAGCCTTAGCGGTCGCACAGATACGCAGTATTTT.

J is TRBJ1-3 and V is TRBV7-9; D remains unclear. Trimming pared 1 base from V and 10 bases from J, leaving 11 bases between. The CDR3 sequence is 13 residues long. From germline, CDR1 is SEHNR and CDR2 FQNEAQ (reference sequence). CDR3 sequence reads: CASSLEGLRTIYF. In DNA form, the CDR3 reads TGTGCCAGCAGCTTAGAAGGTCTGCGGACCATATATTTT.

Comments on this clone: A read error is likely here: a far larger clone is one base away. The V gene is TRBV6-1, the J gene TRBJ1-2; weak D call: TRBD1 (5 bases). Germline CDR1 MNHNS, CDR2 SASEGT. The CDR3 runs to 13 residues. V was trimmed by 7 bases and J by 9 bases, leaving 18 bases between them. DNA of the CDR3: TGTGCCAGCACCCCGGGGGTAGGGAATCGCTACACCTTC. This encodes CASTPGVGNRYTF.

The chain couples TRBV7-6 to TRBJ2-2; 12 bases are shared with TRBD2. The CDR3 consists of 17 residues. The V segment lost 6 bases and the J segment 4 bases; nucleotides outside the gene matches: 9. Germline V gene sequence: CDR1 SGHVS, CDR2 FNYEAQ. In DNA form, the CDR3 reads TGTGCCAGCAGACCGACTAGCGGGAGATCGGGCACCGGGGAGCTGTTTTTT. Translation gives CASRPTSGRSGTGELFF.

This chain joins TRBV7-9 and TRBJ2-5; 7 bases match TRBD1. TRBJ2-7 matches the DNA end more closely, so the J call is doubtful. Germline assignment: CDR1 SEHNR and CDR2 FQNEAQ (reference sequence). The CDR3 extends over 19 amino acids. CDR3 coding DNA: TGTGCCAGCACGGGGCGTAGGGACAGAAGCCCGAAAAGCTCCTACGAGCAGTACTTC. Protein: CASTGRRDRSPKSSYEQYF.

This chain joins TRBV6-5 and TRBJ2-5; TRBD1 agrees at 9 bases. With 5 bases clipped from V and 4 bases from J, the junction kept 8 bases outside the gene matches. This CDR3 comprises 15 residues. Germline lookup yields CDR1 MNHEY and CDR2 SVGAGI. The CDR3 DNA is TGTGCCAGCAGTACCGGGACAGGGCAGACAGAGACCCAGTACTTC. This translates into CASSTGTGQTETQYF.